The T cell receptor (beta chain) under discussion was sequenced for a study of Graves' ophthalmopathy and Graves' hyperthyroidism. Turning to the study itself: Samples of peripheral blood were obtained at initial diagnosis, prior to treatment of any kind.

This clonotype was observed many times. Its target is unknown. The CDR3 has 17 residues. Trimming took 0 bases from V and 7 from J; bases not matched to a gene: 11. The germline CDR1 and CDR2 sequences are WNHNN and SYGVQD (reference sequence). Orbital computed tomography and thyroid ultrasound, along with TRAb, serum thyroxine and clinical symptoms, underpinned diagnosis. Study-wide results and caveats: Most clonotypes expanded in thyroid above 0.001 frequency were present in blood too.

RNA transcripts provided the template for amplifying TCR beta CDR3 regions. An opening RT-PCR round employed HTBI primers and preceded a second-round multiplex PCR. TCRdb re-called the multiplex PCR reads through MiXCR, storing one row per CDR3 protein. The table records 350,000 to 450,000 distinct CDR3 sequences, 15% to 20% of them present only once. The sequenced sample was peripheral blood. The TCR was taken from a woman aged 18-29 years with Graves' ophthalmopathy. The V gene is TRBV10-1, the J gene TRBJ1-2, with TRBD1 identical over 10 bases. This CDR3 reads CASSESTGGVKPTGYTF. The CDR3, as DNA: TGCGCCAGCAGTGAGTCGACAGGGGGCGTTAAACCTACTGGCTACACCTTC.